A selection of T cell receptor beta chains follows, all from one sample in a study of beta chain features in type 1 diabetes. The table came from immunoSEQ multiplex PCR; TCRdb's copy has only in-frame clones and leaves some out. The repertoire holds roughly 400,000 clones, with more than 12% as singletons. The sequenced material came from naive CD4+ T cells from blood. These receptor sequences come from a woman aged 18 to 35 in good health. Each CDR3 is given with its conserved first and last residue. The D gene is left open where the match is weak. Only part of the rows carry a size: once, few, many, or a class if the clone is expanded.

TRBJ2-5 TRBV5-1 NA NA TGCGCCAGCAGCTTCGCACAGCAAGAAGAGACCCAGTACTTC CASSFAQQEETQYF
TRBJ1-2 TRBV27 NA NA TGTGCCAGCAGTTCGACACGTCAGAACGGCTACACCTTC CASSSTRQNGYTF
TRBJ1-4 TRBV18 NA TRBD1 TGTGCCAGCTCACCGAGGACAGGTTCTCTCGAAAAACTGTTTTTT CASSPRTGSLEKLFF
TRBJ2-2 TRBV4-1 NA TRBD1 TGCGCCAGCAGCCACGGACAGGGGGCATGGGGCGGGGAGCTGTTTTTT CASSHGQGAWGGELFF
TRBJ2-7 TRBV28 NA TRBD2 TGTGCCAGCAGTATATCTAGCGGTCCCTTCTACGAGCAGTACTTC CASSISSGPFYEQYF
TRBJ1-2 TRBV28 NA NA TGTGCCAGCAGGGGACACAACTATGGCTACACCTTC CASRGHNYGYTF
TRBJ1-2 TRBV2 few TRBD1 TGTGCCAGCACCTCGGACAGGGGCTTGGGCTACACCTTC CASTSDRGLGYTF
TRBJ2-1 TRBV30 NA NA TGTGCCTGGAGTGTACGGGTGGGGCAGTTCTTC CAWSVRVGQFF
TRBJ2-5 TRBV7-2 few NA TGTGCCAGCAGCTTCGCTCAGAAAGAGACCCAGTACTTC CASSFAQKETQYF
TRBJ1-1 TRBV19 few NA TGTGCCAGTAGTGATGGTCCAGGGACTCCTGAAGCTTTCTTT CASSDGPGTPEAFF
TRBJ1-2 TRBV5-4 few NA TGTGCCAGCAGAAGTCTTCAGGGGAACTATGGCTACACCTTC CASRSLQGNYGYTF
TRBJ2-7 TRBV5-4 few NA TGTGCCAGCAGCCCCCAGGGTTCCTACGAGCAGTACTTC CASSPQGSYEQYF
TRBJ2-6 TRBV13 NA NA TGTGCCAGCAGCACCCGGTACAGAGCAGGCTCTGGGGCCAACGTCCTGACTTTC CASSTRYRAGSGANVLTF
TRBJ2-1 TRBV7-2 NA NA TGTGCCAGCAGGACGTGGGGTCACAGGGCATACTCCTACAATGAGCAGTTCTTC CASRTWGHRAYSYNEQFF
TRBJ2-5 TRBV25-1 NA NA TGTGCCACTCTTAGCGGTTACCAAGAGACCCAGTACTTC CATLSGYQETQYF